This is a list of T cell receptor beta chains from one sample in a study of cytomegalovirus exposure and HLA in healthy donors. Libraries were prepared by immunoSEQ multiplex PCR; TCRdb keeps only in-frame clonotypes and omits some of them. The sample has about 140,000 clones, roughly four fifths seen once. Sequencing was performed on PBMCs. These receptors all come from a female donor in good health and CMV-seronegative. CDR3s include the opening cysteine and the closing phenylalanine or tryptophan. The D gene is left open where the match is weak. Part of the rows lack a size; the others show once, few, many or a class for expanded clones.

cdr3_aa: CASSLESRGVETGELFF; cdr3_nt: TGTGCCAGCAGCTTAGAATCCAGGGGGGTAGAGACCGGGGAGCTGTTTTTT; d_call: .; clone_size: .; v_call: TRBV11-3; j_call: TRBJ2-2
cdr3_aa: CASSKPPGDREKYF; cdr3_nt: TGTGCCAGCAGCAAACCTCCGGGGGACAGAGAGAAGTACTTC; d_call: .; clone_size: .; v_call: TRBV11-3; j_call: TRBJ2-7
cdr3_aa: CASRSDTGNQGYTF; cdr3_nt: TGCGCCAGCAGGTCTGACACAGGGAATCAAGGCTACACCTTC; d_call: .; clone_size: .; v_call: TRBV5-1; j_call: TRBJ1-2
cdr3_aa: CASSLSRGGYGYTF; cdr3_nt: TGTGCCAGCAGTTTATCGAGGGGAGGGTATGGCTACACCTTC; d_call: .; clone_size: .; v_call: TRBV27; j_call: TRBJ1-2
cdr3_aa: CASSRPQSGKNFYNEQFF; cdr3_nt: TGTGCCAGCAGCCGACCCCAATCCGGGAAGAATTTCTACAATGAGCAGTTCTTC; d_call: .; clone_size: .; v_call: TRBV11-3; j_call: TRBJ2-1
cdr3_aa: CASSLGISWEEYQTNEQFF; cdr3_nt: TGTGCCAGCAGCTTAGGAATATCGTGGGAGGAATACCAGACAAATGAGCAGTTCTTC; d_call: .; clone_size: .; v_call: TRBV11-3; j_call: TRBJ2-1
cdr3_aa: CASSGYPSGRAGADTQYF; cdr3_nt: TGCGCCAGCAGCGGCTACCCTAGCGGGAGGGCCGGGGCAGATACGCAGTATTTT; d_call: TRBD2; clone_size: .; v_call: TRBV5-1; j_call: TRBJ2-3
cdr3_aa: CATSSFLGRKVDTDTQYF; cdr3_nt: TGTGCCACCAGCAGTTTCCTCGGGAGGAAGGTGGACACAGATACGCAGTATTTT; d_call: TRBD2; clone_size: .; v_call: TRBV15; j_call: TRBJ2-3
cdr3_aa: CASSLLGQGATNEKLFF; cdr3_nt: TGTGCCAGCAGCCTTCTAGGACAGGGAGCAACTAATGAAAAACTGTTTTTT; d_call: TRBD1; clone_size: .; v_call: TRBV7-8; j_call: TRBJ1-4
cdr3_aa: CASSRLATSTDTQYF; cdr3_nt: TGTGCCAGCAGTCGACTAGCGACTAGCACAGATACGCAGTATTTT; d_call: TRBD2; clone_size: few; v_call: TRBV2; j_call: TRBJ2-3
cdr3_aa: CASSFPTGTGPHGELFF; cdr3_nt: TGTGCCAGCAGTTTTCCGACCGGGACAGGACCTCACGGGGAGCTGTTTTTT; d_call: TRBD1; clone_size: .; v_call: TRBV27; j_call: TRBJ2-2
cdr3_aa: CASSLAGAMNTEAFF; cdr3_nt: TGTGCCAGCAGCTTAGCGGGGGCTATGAACACTGAAGCTTTCTTT; d_call: .; clone_size: .; v_call: TRBV7-9; j_call: TRBJ1-1
cdr3_aa: CASSVGLRGGANVLTF; cdr3_nt: TGTGCCAGCAGCGTAGGCTTGCGCGGTGGGGCCAACGTCCTGACTTTC; d_call: .; clone_size: .; v_call: TRBV9; j_call: TRBJ2-6
cdr3_aa: CASSLGTGLSYNEQFF; cdr3_nt: TGTGCCAGCAGTCTCGGGACAGGGCTCTCCTACAATGAGCAGTTCTTC; d_call: TRBD1; clone_size: .; v_call: TRBV28; j_call: TRBJ2-1
cdr3_aa: CASSTPRDYNEQFF; cdr3_nt: TGTGCCAGCAGCACTCCCCGGGACTACAATGAGCAGTTCTTC; d_call: .; clone_size: .; v_call: TRBV5-6; j_call: TRBJ2-1
cdr3_aa: CASSTLGQGRANEQFF; cdr3_nt: TGTGCCAGTAGTACCCTAGGGCAGGGAAGGGCCAATGAGCAGTTCTTC; d_call: .; clone_size: .; v_call: TRBV19; j_call: TRBJ2-1
cdr3_aa: CATSGQGTGTEAFF; cdr3_nt: TGTGCCACCAGCGGCCAGGGGACGGGCACTGAAGCTTTCTTT; d_call: .; clone_size: .; v_call: TRBV15; j_call: TRBJ1-1
cdr3_aa: CASSWGTGHNYGYTF; cdr3_nt: TGTGCCAGCAGCTGGGGGACAGGCCATAACTATGGCTACACCTTC; d_call: TRBD1; clone_size: once; v_call: TRBV7-9; j_call: TRBJ1-2
cdr3_aa: CASSLRGEYEQYF; cdr3_nt: TGTGCCAGCAGCTTACGGGGGGAGTACGAGCAGTACTTC; d_call: TRBD2; clone_size: .; v_call: TRBV7-9; j_call: TRBJ2-7
cdr3_aa: CASSLRGTGLYEQYF; cdr3_nt: TGTGCCAGCAGCTTAAGGGGGACAGGGCTCTACGAGCAGTACTTC; d_call: TRBD1; clone_size: .; v_call: TRBV7-8; j_call: TRBJ2-7
cdr3_aa: CASSPPKGGSEAFF; cdr3_nt: TGTGCCAGCTCACCACCAAAAGGGGGTAGTGAAGCTTTCTTT; d_call: .; clone_size: .; v_call: TRBV18; j_call: TRBJ1-1
cdr3_aa: CASSPRGSGGRYEQYF; cdr3_nt: TGTGCCAGCAGCCCTCGGGGTAGCGGAGGGAGATACGAGCAGTACTTC; d_call: .; clone_size: .; v_call: TRBV11-3; j_call: TRBJ2-7
cdr3_aa: CASSRGQGTPFYGYTF; cdr3_nt: TGTGCCAGCAGCCGGGGACAGGGGACACCCTTTTATGGCTACACCTTC; d_call: TRBD1; clone_size: .; v_call: TRBV6-6; j_call: TRBJ1-2
cdr3_aa: CASSPPERDANTGELFF; cdr3_nt: TGTGCCAGCTCACCACCGGAGAGAGACGCGAACACCGGGGAGCTGTTTTTT; d_call: .; clone_size: .; v_call: TRBV18; j_call: TRBJ2-2
cdr3_aa: CASSSGTSTYEQYF; cdr3_nt: TGTGCCAGCAGTTCGGGGACTTCTACCTACGAGCAGTACTTC; d_call: .; clone_size: .; v_call: TRBV6-5; j_call: TRBJ2-7
cdr3_aa: CASTQGLVDYEQYF; cdr3_nt: TGCGCCAGCACTCAGGGCCTAGTGGACTACGAGCAGTACTTC; d_call: .; clone_size: .; v_call: TRBV10-2; j_call: TRBJ2-7
cdr3_aa: CASSPMAGTDTQYF; cdr3_nt: TGTGCCAGCAGTCCCATGGCGGGCACAGATACGCAGTATTTT; d_call: .; clone_size: once; v_call: TRBV27; j_call: TRBJ2-3
cdr3_aa: CASSILSTGKETQYF; cdr3_nt: TGTGCCAGTAGTATACTTTCGACAGGGAAAGAGACCCAGTACTTC; d_call: TRBD1; clone_size: .; v_call: TRBV19; j_call: TRBJ2-5
cdr3_aa: CASSQDRTGDGYTF; cdr3_nt: TGTGCCAGCAGCCAAGACAGGACAGGGGACGGCTACACCTTC; d_call: TRBD1; clone_size: .; v_call: TRBV4-2; j_call: TRBJ1-2
cdr3_aa: CASSWTSDNEQFF; cdr3_nt: TGTGCCAGCAGCTGGACTAGCGACAATGAGCAGTTCTTC; d_call: TRBD2; clone_size: .; v_call: TRBV7-3; j_call: TRBJ2-1
cdr3_aa: CASTPAANYGYTF; cdr3_nt: TGTGCCAGCACCCCGGCGGCTAACTATGGCTACACCTTC; d_call: .; clone_size: .; v_call: TRBV14; j_call: TRBJ1-2
cdr3_aa: CASSIQRQNSPLHF; cdr3_nt: TGTGCCAGTAGTATTCAGCGGCAGAATTCACCCCTCCACTTT; d_call: .; clone_size: .; v_call: TRBV19; j_call: TRBJ1-6
cdr3_aa: CASSPRLGGEYGYTF; cdr3_nt: TGTGCCAGCAGCCCCCGGTTGGGGGGAGAGTATGGCTACACCTTC; d_call: .; clone_size: .; v_call: TRBV7-9; j_call: TRBJ1-2
cdr3_aa: CASSLVPGQANEKLFF; cdr3_nt: TGCGCCAGCAGCTTGGTCCCGGGACAGGCTAATGAAAAACTGTTTTTT; d_call: TRBD1; clone_size: .; v_call: TRBV5-1; j_call: TRBJ1-4
cdr3_aa: CSASYRGGYTF; cdr3_nt: TGCAGTGCTAGCTACAGGGGCGGCTACACCTTC; d_call: TRBD1; clone_size: .; v_call: TRBV20-1; j_call: TRBJ1-2
cdr3_aa: CASSYVRVGGYTF; cdr3_nt: TGTGCCAGCAGTTATGTCAGGGTTGGGGGCTACACCTTC; d_call: .; clone_size: .; v_call: TRBV6-5; j_call: TRBJ1-2
cdr3_aa: CASSLEGQGTHGYTF; cdr3_nt: TGTGCCAGCAGCTTAGAGGGGCAGGGCACCCATGGCTACACCTTC; d_call: .; clone_size: .; v_call: TRBV7-2; j_call: TRBJ1-2
cdr3_aa: CASSLGDRGWSSPLHF; cdr3_nt: TGTGCCAGCAGCTTAGGGGACAGGGGATGGAGTTCACCCCTCCACTTT; d_call: TRBD1; clone_size: .; v_call: TRBV7-2; j_call: TRBJ1-6
cdr3_aa: CASSGLGQITGLYEQYF; cdr3_nt: TGTGCCAGCTCAGGGCTCGGACAAATAACAGGGCTCTACGAGCAGTACTTC; d_call: .; clone_size: .; v_call: TRBV28; j_call: TRBJ2-7
cdr3_aa: CASSLNFGGHTGELFF; cdr3_nt: TGTGCCAGCAGCTTGAACTTCGGGGGGCACACCGGGGAGCTGTTTTTT; d_call: .; clone_size: .; v_call: TRBV7-6; j_call: TRBJ2-2
cdr3_aa: CASSLSGTGAYSGANVLTF; cdr3_nt: TGTGCCAGCAGCTTATCGGGGACAGGGGCGTACTCTGGGGCCAACGTCCTGACTTTC; d_call: TRBD1; clone_size: .; v_call: TRBV7-3; j_call: TRBJ2-6
cdr3_aa: CASSIGQRRGRVPGNTIYF; cdr3_nt: TGTGCCAGTAGTATAGGACAGAGGAGGGGCAGAGTACCTGGAAACACCATATATTTT; d_call: .; clone_size: .; v_call: TRBV19; j_call: TRBJ1-3
cdr3_aa: CASSLDAPSGANVLTF; cdr3_nt: TGCGCCAGCAGCTTGGATGCGCCTTCTGGGGCCAACGTCCTGACTTTC; d_call: .; clone_size: .; v_call: TRBV5-1; j_call: TRBJ2-6
cdr3_aa: CASSPSGTGGANYGNTIYF; cdr3_nt: TGTGCCAGCAGTCCATCCGGGACAGGGGGCGCGAATTACGGAAACACCATATATTTT; d_call: TRBD1; clone_size: .; v_call: TRBV28; j_call: TRBJ1-3
cdr3_aa: CASSLPRDRRRNTEAFF; cdr3_nt: TGTGCCAGCAGCTTACCCCGGGACAGAAGAAGAAACACTGAAGCTTTCTTT; d_call: TRBD1; clone_size: few; v_call: TRBV11-1; j_call: TRBJ1-1
cdr3_aa: CASSQDWQGQPQHF; cdr3_nt: TGTGCCAGCAGCCAAGATTGGCAGGGACAGCCCCAGCATTTT; d_call: .; clone_size: many; v_call: TRBV14; j_call: TRBJ1-5
cdr3_aa: CASSLVRSRAAFF; cdr3_nt: TGTGCCAGCAGTTTGGTCAGGTCCCGTGCAGCTTTCTTT; d_call: .; clone_size: .; v_call: TRBV27; j_call: TRBJ1-1
cdr3_aa: CASSVARSQGNTIYF; cdr3_nt: TGTGCCAGCAGCGTAGCTCGGTCTCAAGGAAACACCATATATTTT; d_call: .; clone_size: .; v_call: TRBV9; j_call: TRBJ1-3
cdr3_aa: CASRNRDTGDTQYF; cdr3_nt: TGTGCCAGCAGGAATCGGGACACAGGAGATACGCAGTATTTT; d_call: .; clone_size: .; v_call: TRBV11-3; j_call: TRBJ2-3
cdr3_aa: CASRDRGLSGANVLTF; cdr3_nt: TGTGCCAGCCGGGACAGGGGGCTCTCTGGGGCCAACGTCCTGACTTTC; d_call: TRBD1; clone_size: .; v_call: TRBV19; j_call: TRBJ2-6
cdr3_aa: CASSWGQLNGYTF; cdr3_nt: TGTGCCAGCAGTTGGGGCCAGCTAAATGGCTACACCTTC; d_call: .; clone_size: .; v_call: TRBV6-9; j_call: TRBJ1-2
cdr3_aa: CASYTPAGKGEQYF; cdr3_nt: TGTGCCAGCTATACCCCCGCCGGGAAAGGGGAGCAGTACTTC; d_call: .; clone_size: few; v_call: TRBV6-1; j_call: TRBJ2-7
cdr3_aa: CASGRTADSGNTIYF; cdr3_nt: TGTGCTAGTGGTAGGACAGCGGACTCTGGAAACACCATATATTTT; d_call: .; clone_size: .; v_call: TRBV12-5; j_call: TRBJ1-3
cdr3_aa: CASSPRRGLNTEAFF; cdr3_nt: TGTGCCAGCTCACCAAGGCGGGGGCTGAACACTGAAGCTTTCTTT; d_call: .; clone_size: .; v_call: TRBV18; j_call: TRBJ1-1
cdr3_aa: CAWSLGTGGSETQYF; cdr3_nt: TGTGCCTGGAGCCTTGGGACAGGGGGATCGGAGACCCAGTACTTC; d_call: TRBD1; clone_size: .; v_call: TRBV30; j_call: TRBJ2-5